The 11 T cell receptor beta chains listed next were all sequenced from one sample in a study of blood T cell repertoires in COVID-19. Assay used: immunoSEQ multiplex PCR; TCRdb lists only in-frame clones, some missing. Counted here are 90,000 to 120,000 clones, roughly nine tenths occurring once; the ten biggest clones make up 6%. Sequenced sample: peripheral blood. The receptor set was obtained from a human donor in a cohort sampled during active COVID-19.

The chain combines TRBV19 with TRBJ1-2; 8 bases map to TRBD1. V lost 2 bases, J lost 1 base, and 6 bases stayed unmatched. The CDR3 is made up of 16 amino acids. From germline, CDR1 is LNHDA and CDR2 SQIVND (reference sequence). CDR3 in DNA: TGTGCCAGTAGTATAACAGGGGGAGATTTTAACTATGGCTACACCTTC. Its protein is CASSITGGDFNYGYTF. Complete variable domain (other parts from reference TRBV19 and TRBJ1-2): DGGITQSPKYLFRKEGQNVTLSCEQNLNHDAMYWYRQDPGQGLRLIYYSQIVNDFQKGDIAEGYSVSREKKESFPLTVTSAQKNPTAFYLCASSITGGDFNYGYTFGSGTRLTVV.

This clone appeared a few times. The V and J genes are TRBV15 and TRBJ1-6; possibly TRBD1 for D (5 bases). Trimming cost V 3 bases and J 7 bases, with 13 bases left between them. The CDR3 is 15 residues long. Germline CDR1 LNHNV, CDR2 YYDKDF (reference sequence). The CDR3 nucleotides are TGTGCCACCAGCAGTTTGGAGGGGTCAAATTCACCCCTCCACTTT. Amino acids: CATSSLEGSNSPLHF.

V usage is TRBV5-6 and J usage is TRBJ2-7, with 9 bases aligning to TRBD1. This CDR3 region has 16 residues. The germline V gene has CDR1 SGHDT and CDR2 YYEEEE. Trimming took 4 bases from V and 3 from J; bases not matched to a gene: 11. The CDR3 DNA sequence: TGTGCCAGCAGCCCAATCCTCGGGACAGGGTACTACGAGCAGTACTTC. The encoded protein is CASSPILGTGYYEQYF.

CDR3 DNA: TGTGCCAGTAGCGTTGTTGGAACAGGGGCTCCCTACGAGCAGTACTTC. It codes for CASSVVGTGAPYEQYF. This sequence joins TRBV19 and TRBJ2-7; 7 bases match TRBD1. V dropped 6 bases and J dropped 2; count of bases not matched to a gene: 13. Germline assignment: CDR1 LNHDA and CDR2 SQIVND (reference sequence). The CDR3 is made up of 16 amino acids.

Here the CDR3 reads CASSLLEDEQYF. For the CDR3, the DNA is TGTGCCAGCAGTTTATTGGAGGACGAGCAGTACTTC. The chain recombines TRBV28 with TRBJ2-7; D is possibly TRBD2 (5 bases). V lost 1 base, J lost 5 bases, and 6 bases lay in between. Looked up from germline, CDR1 is MDHEN and CDR2 is SYDVKM. The CDR3 runs to 12 residues.

The chain has TRBV19 and TRBJ2-7, with 12 bases lining up with TRBD2. The V segment lost 6 bases and the J segment 1 base; nucleotides outside the gene matches: 4. The CDR3 spans 15 residues. Per germline, CDR1 LNHDA and CDR2 SQIVND (reference sequence). CDR3 region: CASSVLAGGSYEQYF. The CDR3 nucleotides are TGTGCCAGTAGCGTACTAGCGGGGGGTTCCTACGAGCAGTACTTC. The full variable domain, in which reference TRBV19 and TRBJ2-7 provide the parts outside the CDR3, is DGGITQSPKYLFRKEGQNVTLSCEQNLNHDAMYWYRQDPGQGLRLIYYSQIVNDFQKGDIAEGYSVSREKKESFPLTVTSAQKNPTAFYLCASSVLAGGSYEQYFGPGTRLTVT.

The chain combines TRBV28 with TRBJ1-5; D perhaps matches TRBD1 (5 bases). V was pared by 5 bases and J by 5 bases, with 16 bases between. Per germline, CDR1 MDHEN and CDR2 SYDVKM. The CDR3 length is 15 residues. CDR3 residues: CASSVQGGLYQPQHF. CDR3 DNA: TGTGCCAGCAGTGTCCAGGGTGGGTTGTATCAGCCCCAGCATTTT.

The CDR3 coding sequence is TGTGCCAGCAGTAGAGAACCCAGGGGCAGACAGCCCCAGCATTTT. It is translated as CASSREPRGRQPQHF. The chain carries TRBV6-2 or TRBV6-3 and TRBJ1-5; D may be TRBD1 (6 bases). V shed 5 bases and J shed 7 bases, with 18 bases lying between them. The CDR3 contains 15 residues. Looked up from germline, CDR1 is MNHEY and CDR2 is SVGEGT.

The chain combines TRBV5-4 with TRBJ2-4; TRBD1 matches 10 bases. Trimming took 5 bases from V and 7 from J; bases not matched to a gene: 9. Germline V gene lookup returns CDR1 SGHNT and CDR2 YYREEE (reference sequence). CDR3 length: 15 amino acids. CDR3 nucleotides: TGTGCCAGCAGTTATGCGGGACAGGGGTTGAACATTCAGTACTTC. Translating gives CASSYAGQGLNIQYF.

This chain joins TRBV7-2 and TRBJ1-2; D gene ambiguous. V was clipped by 3 bases and J by 3 bases, with 11 bases between them. This CDR3 has 14 amino acids. Germline V gives CDR1 SGHTA, CDR2 FQGNSA. CDR3 DNA sequence: TGTGCCAGCAGCTTCCCCGGGAGCCACTATGGCTACACCTTC. It translates to CASSFPGSHYGYTF. Full variable domain (remainder filled in from reference TRBV7-2 and TRBJ1-2): GAGVSQSPSNKVTEKGKDVELRCDPISGHTALYWYRQSLGQGLEFLIYFQGNSAPDKSGLPSDRFSAERTGGSVSTLTIQRTQQEDSAVYLCASSFPGSHYGYTFGSGTRLTVV.

J is TRBJ1-6 and V is TRBV19, with 10 bases matching TRBD1. Germline CDR1 reads LNHDA; CDR2 reads SQIVND (reference sequence). The CDR3 loop spans 18 amino acids. Unmatched junction bases numbered 11, after V lost 6 bases and J lost 3 bases. CDR3 coding DNA: TGTGCCAGTAGACCGCAGAGGACAGGGGGGGACTATAATTCACCCCTCCACTTT. Encoded protein: CASRPQRTGGDYNSPLHF.